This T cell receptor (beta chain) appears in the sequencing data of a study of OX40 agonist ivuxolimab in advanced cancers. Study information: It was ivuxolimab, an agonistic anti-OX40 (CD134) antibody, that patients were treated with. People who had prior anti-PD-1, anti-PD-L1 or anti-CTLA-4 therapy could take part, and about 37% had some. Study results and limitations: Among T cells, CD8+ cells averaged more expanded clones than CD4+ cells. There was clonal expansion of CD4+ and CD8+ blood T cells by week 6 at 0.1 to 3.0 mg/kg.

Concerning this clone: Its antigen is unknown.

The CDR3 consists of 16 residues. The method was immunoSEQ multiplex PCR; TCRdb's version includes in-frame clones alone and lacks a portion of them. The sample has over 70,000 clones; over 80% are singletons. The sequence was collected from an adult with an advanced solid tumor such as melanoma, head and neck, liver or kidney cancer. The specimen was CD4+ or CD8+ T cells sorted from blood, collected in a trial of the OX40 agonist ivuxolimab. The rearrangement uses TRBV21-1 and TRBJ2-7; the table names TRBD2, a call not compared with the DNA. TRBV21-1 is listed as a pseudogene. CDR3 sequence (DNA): TGTCCAAATCCGCCGGGACTAGCGGGAGGGCCCTACGAGCAGTACTTC. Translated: CPNPPGLAGGPYEQYF.